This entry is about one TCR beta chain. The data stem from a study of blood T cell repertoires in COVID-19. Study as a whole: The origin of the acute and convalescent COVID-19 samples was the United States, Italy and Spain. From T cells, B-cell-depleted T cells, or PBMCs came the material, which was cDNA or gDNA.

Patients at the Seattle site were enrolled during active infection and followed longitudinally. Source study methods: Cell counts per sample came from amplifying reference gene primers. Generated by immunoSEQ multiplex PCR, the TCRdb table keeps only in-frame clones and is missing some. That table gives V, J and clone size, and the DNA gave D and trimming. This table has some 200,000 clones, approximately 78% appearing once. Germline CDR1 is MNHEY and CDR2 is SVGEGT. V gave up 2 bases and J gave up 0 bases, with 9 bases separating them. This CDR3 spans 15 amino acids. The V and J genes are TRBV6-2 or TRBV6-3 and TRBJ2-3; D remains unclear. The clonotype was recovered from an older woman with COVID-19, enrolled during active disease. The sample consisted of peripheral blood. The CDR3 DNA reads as TGTGCCAGCAGTTACCTCATAACTAGCACAGATACGCAGTATTTT. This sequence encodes CASSYLITSTDTQYF.